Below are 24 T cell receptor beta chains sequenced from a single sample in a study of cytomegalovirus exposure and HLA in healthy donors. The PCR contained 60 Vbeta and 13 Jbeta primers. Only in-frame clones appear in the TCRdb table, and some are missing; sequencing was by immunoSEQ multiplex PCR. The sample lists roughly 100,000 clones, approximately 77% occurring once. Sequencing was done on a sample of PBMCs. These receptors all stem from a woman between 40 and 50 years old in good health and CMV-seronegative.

CDR3 sequence (DNA): TGTGCCAGCAGCCGGAAGGTGGGGCCTACAGATACGCAGTATTTT. Encoded protein: CASSRKVGPTDTQYF. The rearrangement links TRBV6-5 to TRBJ2-3, with D tentatively TRBD1 (5 bases). CDR3 length: 15 amino acids. CDR1 MNHEY and CDR2 SVGAGI come from the germline V gene. The V and J ends lost 6 bases and 3 bases respectively, with 16 bases between them.

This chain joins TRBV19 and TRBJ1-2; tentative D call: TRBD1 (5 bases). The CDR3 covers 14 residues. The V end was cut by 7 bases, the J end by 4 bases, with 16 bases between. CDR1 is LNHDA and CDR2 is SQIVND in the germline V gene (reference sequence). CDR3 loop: CASTLAGGFYGYTF. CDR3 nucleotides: TGTGCCAGTACCCTAGCGGGGGGTTTCTATGGCTACACCTTC.

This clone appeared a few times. This CDR3 is CATKLSGAVSGNTIYF. The CDR3 DNA reads as TGTGCCACCAAGTTATCTGGGGCAGTCTCTGGAAACACCATATATTTT. This chain uses TRBV2 with TRBJ1-3, with D possibly matching TRBD1 (5 bases). V shed 10 bases and J shed 0 bases, with 19 bases lying between them. The CDR3 contains 16 residues. CDR1 SNHLY and CDR2 FYNNEI come from the germline V gene.

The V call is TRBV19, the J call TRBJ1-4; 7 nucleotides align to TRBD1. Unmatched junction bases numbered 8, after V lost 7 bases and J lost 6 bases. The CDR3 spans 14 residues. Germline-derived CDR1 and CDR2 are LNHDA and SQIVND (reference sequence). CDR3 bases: TGTGCCAGTAACGACAGGGTCGCTGATGAAAAACTGTTTTTT. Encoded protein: CASNDRVADEKLFF.

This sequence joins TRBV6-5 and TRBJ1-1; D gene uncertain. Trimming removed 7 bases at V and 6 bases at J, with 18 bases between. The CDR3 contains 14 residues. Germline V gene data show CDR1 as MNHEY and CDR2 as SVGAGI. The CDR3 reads CASMVSWANAEAFF. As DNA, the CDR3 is TGTGCCAGCATGGTCTCTTGGGCCAACGCTGAAGCTTTCTTT.

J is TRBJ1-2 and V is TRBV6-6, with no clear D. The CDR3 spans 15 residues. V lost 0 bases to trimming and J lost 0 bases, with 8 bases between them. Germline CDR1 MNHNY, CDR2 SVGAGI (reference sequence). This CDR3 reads CASSYSGRTNYGYTF. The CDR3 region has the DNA TGTGCCAGCAGTTACTCGGGCAGGACTAACTATGGCTACACCTTC.

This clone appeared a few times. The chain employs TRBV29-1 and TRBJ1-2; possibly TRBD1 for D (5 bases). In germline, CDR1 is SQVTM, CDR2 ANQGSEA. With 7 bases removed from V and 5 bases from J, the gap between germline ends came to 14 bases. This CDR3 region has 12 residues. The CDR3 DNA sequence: TGCAGCGCGGGGGTGCAAGGATATGGCTACACCTTC. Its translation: CSAGVQGYGYTF. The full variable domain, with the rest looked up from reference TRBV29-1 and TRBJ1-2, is SAVISQKPSRDICQRGTSLTIQCQVDSQVTMMFWYRQQPGQSLTLIATANQGSEATYESGFVIDKFPISRPNLTFSTLTVSNMSPEDSSIYLCSAGVQGYGYTFGSGTRLTVV.

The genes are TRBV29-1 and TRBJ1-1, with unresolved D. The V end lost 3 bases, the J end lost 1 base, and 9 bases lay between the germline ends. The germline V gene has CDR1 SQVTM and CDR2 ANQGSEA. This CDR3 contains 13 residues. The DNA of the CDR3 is TGCAGCGTTGATCAGTGGCAGAACACTGAAGCTTTCTTT. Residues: CSVDQWQNTEAFF.

CDR3 DNA: TGCGCCAGCAGTCTGACAGAAAGAACGTACAATGAGCAGTTCTTC. Translation gives CASSLTERTYNEQFF. V usage is TRBV5-1 and J usage is TRBJ2-1, with a possible D match to TRBD1 (5 bases). The CDR3 totals 15 residues. Per germline, CDR1 SGHRS and CDR2 YFSETQ. V lost 5 bases and J 4 bases, leaving 16 bases between the germline ends.

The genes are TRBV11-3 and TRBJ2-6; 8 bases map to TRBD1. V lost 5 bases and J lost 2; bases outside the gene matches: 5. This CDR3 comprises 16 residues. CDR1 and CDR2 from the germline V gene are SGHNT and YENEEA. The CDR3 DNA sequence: TGTGCCAGCAGCCCGGAGGACAGGGCTGGGGCCAACGTCCTGACTTTC. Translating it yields CASSPEDRAGANVLTF.

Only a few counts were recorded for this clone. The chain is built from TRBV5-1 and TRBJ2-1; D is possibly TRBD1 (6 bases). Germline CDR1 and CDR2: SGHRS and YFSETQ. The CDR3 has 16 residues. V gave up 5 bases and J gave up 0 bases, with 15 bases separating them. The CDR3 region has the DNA TGCGCCAGCAGTTCGGACAGCTTCCCCTCCTACAATGAGCAGTTCTTC. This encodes CASSSDSFPSYNEQFF.

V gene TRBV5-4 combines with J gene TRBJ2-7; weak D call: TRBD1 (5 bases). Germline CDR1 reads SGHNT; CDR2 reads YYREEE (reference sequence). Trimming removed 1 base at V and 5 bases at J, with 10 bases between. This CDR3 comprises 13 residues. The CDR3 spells CASSLLEGDEQYF. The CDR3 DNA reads TGTGCCAGCAGCTTGTTGGAAGGGGACGAGCAGTACTTC.

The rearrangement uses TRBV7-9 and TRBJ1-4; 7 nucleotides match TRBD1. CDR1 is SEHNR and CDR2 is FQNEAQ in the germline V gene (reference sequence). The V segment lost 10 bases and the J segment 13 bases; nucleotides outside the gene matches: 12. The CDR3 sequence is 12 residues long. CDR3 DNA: TGTGCCATCTCGAGAGACCGGGACAGACTGTTTTTT. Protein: CAISRDRDRLFF.

The CDR3 nucleotides are TGTGCCTGGAGTCGAGATTCACCCCTCCACTTT. Its translation is CAWSRDSPLHF. The chain employs TRBV30 and TRBJ1-6; D remains unclear. CDR3 length: 11 amino acids. V was clipped by 2 bases and J by 8 bases, with 4 bases between them. Looked up from germline, CDR1 is GTSNPN and CDR2 is SVGIG (reference sequence).

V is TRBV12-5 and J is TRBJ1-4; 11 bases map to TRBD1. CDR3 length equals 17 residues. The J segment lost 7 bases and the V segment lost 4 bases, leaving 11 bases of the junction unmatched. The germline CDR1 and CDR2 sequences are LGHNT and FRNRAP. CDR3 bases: TGTGCTAGTGGTTCGTGGACAGGGGGCATGTCAAGTGAAAAACTGTTTTTT. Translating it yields CASGSWTGGMSSEKLFF. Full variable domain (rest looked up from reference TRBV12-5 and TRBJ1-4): DARVTQTPRHKVTEMGQEVTMRCQPILGHNTVFWYRQTMMQGLELLAYFRNRAPLDDSGMPKDRFSAEMPDATLATLKIQPSEPRDSAVYFCASGSWTGGMSSEKLFFGSGTQLSVL.

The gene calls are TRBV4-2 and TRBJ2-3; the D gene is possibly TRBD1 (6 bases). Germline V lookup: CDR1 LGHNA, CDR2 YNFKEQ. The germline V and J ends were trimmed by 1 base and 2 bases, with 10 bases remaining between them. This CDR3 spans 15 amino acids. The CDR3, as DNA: TGTGCCAGCAGCCAAGGTCTGGGGGCCACAGATACGCAGTATTTT. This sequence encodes CASSQGLGATDTQYF.

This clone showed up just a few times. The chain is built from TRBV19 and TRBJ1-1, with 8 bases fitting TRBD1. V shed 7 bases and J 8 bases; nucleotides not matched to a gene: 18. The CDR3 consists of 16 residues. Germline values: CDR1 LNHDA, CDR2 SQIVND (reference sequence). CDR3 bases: TGTGCCAGTACCCCGTTCGAAGCAACAGGGGGTCCCGAAGCTTTCTTT. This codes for CASTPFEATGGPEAFF.

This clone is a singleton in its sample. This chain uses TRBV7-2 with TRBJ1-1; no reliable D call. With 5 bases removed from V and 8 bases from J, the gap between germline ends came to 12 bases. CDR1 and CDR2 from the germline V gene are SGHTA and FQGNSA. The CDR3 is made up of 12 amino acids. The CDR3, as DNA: TGTGCCAGCAGCCCTGTCACTAGAGAAGCTTTCTTT. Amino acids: CASSPVTREAFF.

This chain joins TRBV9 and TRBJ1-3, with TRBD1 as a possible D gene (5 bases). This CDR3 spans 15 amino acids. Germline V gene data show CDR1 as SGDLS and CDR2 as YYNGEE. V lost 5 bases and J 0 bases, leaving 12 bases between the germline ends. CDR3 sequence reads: CASSVSGNSGNTIYF. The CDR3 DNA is TGTGCCAGCAGTGTATCAGGGAACTCTGGAAACACCATATATTTT.

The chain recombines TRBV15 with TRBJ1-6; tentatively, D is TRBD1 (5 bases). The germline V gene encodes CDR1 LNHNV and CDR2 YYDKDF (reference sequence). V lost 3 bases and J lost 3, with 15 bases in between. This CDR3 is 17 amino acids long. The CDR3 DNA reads TGTGCCACCAGCAGCAGGGACTATGAAGACTATAATTCACCCCTCCACTTT. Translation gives CATSSRDYEDYNSPLHF.

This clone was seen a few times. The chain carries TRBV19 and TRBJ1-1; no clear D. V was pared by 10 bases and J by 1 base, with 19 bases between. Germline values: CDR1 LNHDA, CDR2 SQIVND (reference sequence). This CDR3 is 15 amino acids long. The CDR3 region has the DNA TGTGCCACCTCGACAATGGCAGTACGGAACACTGAAGCTTTCTTT. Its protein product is CATSTMAVRNTEAFF.

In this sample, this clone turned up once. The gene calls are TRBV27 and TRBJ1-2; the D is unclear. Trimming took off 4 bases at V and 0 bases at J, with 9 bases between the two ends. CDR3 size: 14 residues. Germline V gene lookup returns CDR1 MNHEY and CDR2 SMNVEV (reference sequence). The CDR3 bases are TGTGCCAGCAGTTCTAGGGAGGCTAACTATGGCTACACCTTC. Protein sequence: CASSSREANYGYTF.

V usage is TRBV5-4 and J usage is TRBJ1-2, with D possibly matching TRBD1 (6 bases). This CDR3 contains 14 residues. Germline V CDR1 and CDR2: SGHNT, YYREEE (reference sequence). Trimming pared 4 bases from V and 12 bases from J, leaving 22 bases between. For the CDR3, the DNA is TGTGCCAGCAGCGGGCGGGGGGCCGCGTCCCTCAACACCTTC. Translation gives CASSGRGAASLNTF.

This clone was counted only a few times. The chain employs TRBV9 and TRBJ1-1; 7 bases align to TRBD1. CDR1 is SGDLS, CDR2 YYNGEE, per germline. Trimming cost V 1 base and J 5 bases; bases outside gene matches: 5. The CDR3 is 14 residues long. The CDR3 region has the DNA TGTGCCAGCAGCGTAAGAGACAGGGAGACTGAAGCTTTCTTT. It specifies CASSVRDRETEAFF.